These 27 T cell receptor beta chains share one sample of origin, sequenced in a study of CD8 T cells in ankylosing spondylitis. Via MiXCR, TCRdb re-called the 5' RACE reads, giving one row per CDR3 protein. The table records about 100,000 distinct CDR3 sequences, about 8.1% of them present only once. Sequencing was done on a sample of blood, either unsorted or a sorted T cell fraction (not recorded which). The receptor source for this set is a male donor with ankylosing spondylitis or in good health (not recorded which).

As to this clonotype: With a much larger clone just one base away, this may be a read error. The chain carries TRBV6-1 and TRBJ2-4; either TRBD1 or TRBD2 may supply D (7 bases each). Looked up from germline, CDR1 is MNHNS and CDR2 is SASEGT. The CDR3 extends over 17 amino acids. V was trimmed by 6 bases and J by 2 bases, leaving 20 bases between them. Here the CDR3 reads CASRHLGGGATKNIQYF. CDR3 DNA sequence: TGTGCCAGCAGGCACTTGGGAGGGGGCGCTACCAAAAACATTCAGTACTTC.

This clonotype occurred many times. V is TRBV6-1 and J is TRBJ1-1; D unclear. Germline V gene lookup returns CDR1 MNHNS and CDR2 SASEGT. V lost 6 bases and J 5 bases, leaving 13 bases between the germline ends. The length of the CDR3 is 13 residues. CDR3 nucleotide sequence: TGTGCCAGCAGCCCCCCTCCGGAGACTGAAGCTTTCTTT. It encodes CASSPPPETEAFF.

There are many counts of this clonotype. The gene calls are TRBV27 and TRBJ2-5, with D perhaps TRBD2 (5 bases). Germline V gene data show CDR1 as MNHEY and CDR2 as SMNVEV (reference sequence). The CDR3 spans 15 residues. Trimming left V 5 bases short and J 5 bases short, with 18 bases between. CDR3 sequence (DNA): TGTGCCAGCAGTCTCTTGGGCGGACTCGAGGAGACCCAGTACTTC. Amino acid sequence: CASSLLGGLEETQYF.

This clonotype was seen many times. The chain employs TRBV3-1 and TRBJ1-3; D remains unclear. CDR1 is LGHDT, CDR2 YNNKEL, per germline (reference sequence). Between the trimmed V and J ends, which lost 1 base and 4 bases, there was a span of 11 bases. The CDR3 has 15 amino acids. In DNA, the CDR3 is TGTGCCAGCAGCCAAGGTGGAGGGAGAGGAAACACCATATATTTT. It encodes CASSQGGGRGNTIYF.

This clonotype has a count of ten or more. This chain connects TRBV24-1 to TRBJ2-2; perhaps TRBD2 as D (5 bases). In germline, CDR1 is KGHDR, CDR2 SFDVKD. This CDR3 contains 14 residues. Trimming left V 6 bases short and J 4 bases short, with 11 bases between. Here the CDR3 reads CATSRSGVTGELFF. DNA of the CDR3: TGTGCCACCAGTAGGAGCGGAGTCACCGGGGAGCTGTTTTTT.

This clonotype occurred many times. The V gene is TRBV7-8, the J gene TRBJ1-5, with a tentative D call TRBD1 (6 bases). The CDR3 is made up of 16 amino acids. CDR1 and CDR2 from the germline V gene are SGHVS and FQNEAQ. Deletions cut 5 bases from V and 4 bases from J, with 18 bases between. As DNA, the CDR3 is TGTGCCAGCAGCATGACTACAGGGTACTCGAATCAGCCCCAGCATTTT. It encodes CASSMTTGYSNQPQHF.

The V call is TRBV9, the J call TRBJ2-3; no reliable D call. Germline assignment: CDR1 SGDLS and CDR2 YYNGEE. Trimming cost V 5 bases and J 2 bases, with 24 bases left between them. CDR3 length: 18 amino acids. Here the CDR3 DNA reads TGTGCCAGCAGTGACTTCCCGAAGGGTTCGGGTTTCACAGATACGCAGTATTTT. Its translation is CASSDFPKGSGFTDTQYF.

This clonotype has more than one count but fewer than ten. The V and J genes are TRBV30 and TRBJ2-6; D uncertain. The CDR3 is made up of 14 amino acids. Trimming took off 3 bases at V and 1 base at J, with 7 bases between the two ends. From germline, CDR1 is GTSNPN and CDR2 SVGIG (reference sequence). This CDR3 reads CAWSADSGANVLTF. The CDR3, as DNA: TGTGCCTGGAGCGCCGATTCTGGGGCCAACGTCCTGACTTTC.

This clonotype was counted at least ten times. This chain connects TRBV20-1 to TRBJ1-5, with D hard to call. The V gene lost 3 bases and the J gene lost 1 base, with 4 bases spanning the gap. The CDR3 is 12 amino acids. Germline V gives CDR1 DFQATT, CDR2 SNEGSKA (reference sequence). The CDR3 spells CSASDSNQPQHF. In DNA form, the CDR3 reads TGCAGTGCTAGCGACAGCAATCAGCCCCAGCATTTT.

This clonotype showed up many times. The J gene is TRBJ1-2, the V gene TRBV2, with TRBD1 matching over 7 bases. The CDR3 is made up of 13 amino acids. The germline V gene encodes CDR1 SNHLY and CDR2 FYNNEI. After removal of 6 bases from V and 5 bases from J, the junction contained 6 bases not matched to a gene. The DNA of the CDR3 is TGTGCCAGCAGGACAGGGACGGGTTATGGCTACACCTTC. Translating gives CASRTGTGYGYTF.

The chain uses TRBV3-1 and TRBJ2-1, with TRBD2 matching over 7 bases. From germline, CDR1 is LGHDT and CDR2 YNNKEL (reference sequence). Unmatched junction bases numbered 5, after V lost 0 bases and J lost 6 bases. The CDR3 has 15 residues. The CDR3 DNA follows: TGTGCCAGCAGCCAAGATGGGGGGGGGTTCAATGAGCAGTTCTTC. This gives the protein CASSQDGGGFNEQFF.

The sample holds many counts of this clonotype. The chain recombines TRBV18 with TRBJ2-7, with 7 nucleotides matching TRBD2. This CDR3 region has 16 residues. Germline V gene sequence: CDR1 KGHSH, CDR2 LQKENI. Unmatched junction bases numbered 10, after V lost 3 bases and J lost 2 bases. The CDR3 loop is CASSPGLVGTTYEQYF. DNA for the CDR3: TGTGCCAGCTCACCCGGGTTGGTAGGGACTACCTACGAGCAGTACTTC.

In its sample, this clonotype was seen a few times. The rearrangement links TRBV7-2 to TRBJ2-3, with D possibly being TRBD2 (5 bases). Trimming took 1 base from V and 2 from J, leaving 10 bases between them. The CDR3 totals 15 residues. CDR1 is SGHTA and CDR2 is FQGNSA in the germline V gene. Here the CDR3 DNA reads TGTGCCAGCAGCTTAGATAGAGCGGTCACAGATACGCAGTATTTT. This encodes CASSLDRAVTDTQYF.

The sample holds a few counts of this clonotype. CDR3: CAGPSRGQNYGYTF. CDR3 bases: TGTGCCGGACCTTCTCGAGGACAGAACTATGGCTACACCTTC. J is TRBJ1-2 and V is TRBV30; maybe TRBD1 (6 bases). The V end was cut by 8 bases, the J end by 2 bases, with 18 bases between. This CDR3 comprises 14 residues. Germline V CDR1 and CDR2: GTSNPN, SVGIG (reference sequence).

This clonotype was detected a few times. The chain links TRBV29-1 to TRBJ1-3, with 7 bases identical to TRBD1. After removal of 7 bases from V and 4 bases from J, the junction contained 4 bases not matched to a gene. Germline V lookup: CDR1 SQVTM, CDR2 ANQGSEA. The CDR3 consists of 12 residues. The CDR3 DNA is TGCAGCGCCGGGACAGAAGGAAACACCATATATTTT. This codes for CSAGTEGNTIYF.

Notes on this clonotype: A much larger clone is a single base away; this may be a read error. V is TRBV28 and J is TRBJ1-2; D gene ambiguous. Per germline, CDR1 MDHEN and CDR2 SYDVKM. V was clipped by 6 bases and J by 3 bases, with 8 bases between them. This CDR3 is built from 12 residues. CDR3 in amino acids: CASRGADYGYTF. CDR3 coding DNA: TGTGCCAGCAGGGGAGCTGACTATGGCTACACCTTC.

This clonotype has at least ten counts. This chain connects TRBV7-2 to TRBJ2-5, with 8 nucleotides matching TRBD1. J lost 5 bases, V lost 5 bases, and 4 bases had no gene match. The CDR3 spans 13 residues. Germline V gives CDR1 SGHTA, CDR2 FQGNSA. CDR3 nucleotides: TGTGCCAGCAGCCTCAACAGGGGGGAGACCCAGTACTTC. Protein product: CASSLNRGETQYF.

This clonotype showed up many times. The genes are TRBV5-4 and TRBJ1-2, with D perhaps TRBD1 (6 bases). The CDR3 contains 15 residues. Trimming removed 1 base at V and 4 bases at J, with 14 bases between. CDR1 is SGHNT and CDR2 is YYREEE in the germline V gene (reference sequence). The CDR3 DNA is TGTGCCAGCAGCTTGCCCCCAACAGGGATCTATGGCTACACCTTC. It translates to CASSLPPTGIYGYTF.

This clonotype was seen ten or more times. This chain links TRBV7-3 with TRBJ2-5; maybe TRBD2 (5 bases). The ends were cut back, 2 bases at V and 1 base at J, with 5 bases in the middle. The CDR3 contains 13 residues. Germline V gene sequence: CDR1 SGHTA, CDR2 FQGTGA. Here the CDR3 reads CASSLLAQETQYF. The DNA of the CDR3 is TGTGCCAGCAGCTTACTAGCCCAAGAGACCCAGTACTTC.

This clonotype has a count of ten or more. The chain employs TRBV12-5 and TRBJ2-1, with TRBD1 matching over 7 bases. The CDR3 totals 13 residues. With V trimmed by 6 bases and J by 7 bases, 6 bases remained unmatched. Germline V gives CDR1 LGHNT, CDR2 FRNRAP. This CDR3 is CASGPGTVNEQFF. CDR3 coding DNA: TGTGCTAGTGGACCTGGGACAGTTAATGAGCAGTTCTTC.

This clonotype was seen a handful of times. V usage is TRBV7-2 and J usage is TRBJ2-3; possible D gene TRBD2, 5 bases. V lost 1 base and J 2 bases, leaving 10 bases between the germline ends. Germline V CDR1 and CDR2: SGHTA, FQGNSA. CDR3 length: 15 amino acids. The CDR3 region is CASSLGTLVTDTQYF. The DNA of the CDR3 is TGTGCCAGCAGCTTAGGGACTCTGGTCACAGATACGCAGTATTTT.

This clonotype was observed at least ten times. V usage is TRBV3-1 and J usage is TRBJ1-6, with TRBD1 matching 10 bases. This CDR3 has 14 residues. The germline V gene has CDR1 LGHDT and CDR2 YNNKEL (reference sequence). Germline trimming cut 4 bases from V and 10 bases from J; bases unmatched to any gene: 4. The CDR3 protein is CASSLGQGYSPLHF. The CDR3 coding sequence is TGTGCCAGCAGCCTGGGACAGGGGTACTCACCCCTCCACTTT.

There are many counts of this clonotype. The chain is built from TRBV28 and TRBJ2-1, with D possibly TRBD2 on 6 matching bases. The V gene's germline CDR1 is MDHEN and CDR2 SYDVKM. The CDR3 length is 15 residues. V lost 3 bases and J lost 7, with 16 bases in between. The CDR3 DNA reads as TGTGCCAGCAGTTTGGAGGGTCGGACCGGAAATGAGCAGTTCTTC. Translated: CASSLEGRTGNEQFF. The full variable domain, rest sourced from reference TRBV28 and TRBJ2-1, is DVKVTQSSRYLVKRTGEKVFLECVQDMDHENMFWYRQDPGLGLRLIYFSYDVKMKEKGDIPEGYSVSREKKERFSLILESASTNQTSMYLCASSLEGRTGNEQFFGPGTRLTVL.

In the case of this clonotype: A much more abundant neighbour one base away suggests this may be a read error. J is TRBJ2-2 and V is TRBV5-1, with D possibly being TRBD1 (5 bases). The CDR3 contains 14 residues. With 7 bases removed from V and 7 bases from J, the gap between germline ends came to 17 bases. In germline, CDR1 is SGHRS, CDR2 YFSETQ. CDR3 sequence (DNA): TGCGCCAGCCTCCAAGGGGCGAGCATCGGGGAGCTGTTTTTT. It codes for CASLQGASIGELFF.

This clonotype was detected ten times or more. The J gene is TRBJ2-3, the V gene TRBV11-2, with 9 bases fitting TRBD2. The CDR3 is made up of 15 amino acids. The ends lost 1 base at V and 5 bases at J; junction bases unmatched: 4. The germline V gene has CDR1 SGHAT and CDR2 FQNNGV. This CDR3 is CASSLVRGGIDTQYF. The DNA of the CDR3 is TGTGCCAGCAGCTTAGTGCGGGGGGGTATAGATACGCAGTATTTT.

This clonotype was found many times. This chain uses TRBV6-1 with TRBJ2-1; 13 positions match TRBD2. The V gene's germline CDR1 is MNHNS and CDR2 SASEGT. Trimming cost V 2 bases and J 9 bases; bases outside gene matches: 4. The CDR3 is 15 amino acids. The CDR3 bases are TGTGCCAGCAGTGAATTGGGACTAGCGGGGCTTGAGCAGTTCTTC. It translates to CASSELGLAGLEQFF.

This clonotype was observed many times. This rearrangement joins TRBV2 to TRBJ2-3, with TRBD1 identical over 8 bases. The CDR3 loop spans 14 amino acids. Germline trimming cut 7 bases from V and 3 bases from J; bases unmatched to any gene: 6. Germline V gene data show CDR1 as SNHLY and CDR2 as FYNNEI. The CDR3 DNA follows: TGTGCCAGCAAGGACAGGGCTTTAACAGATACGCAGTATTTT. Protein product: CASKDRALTDTQYF.